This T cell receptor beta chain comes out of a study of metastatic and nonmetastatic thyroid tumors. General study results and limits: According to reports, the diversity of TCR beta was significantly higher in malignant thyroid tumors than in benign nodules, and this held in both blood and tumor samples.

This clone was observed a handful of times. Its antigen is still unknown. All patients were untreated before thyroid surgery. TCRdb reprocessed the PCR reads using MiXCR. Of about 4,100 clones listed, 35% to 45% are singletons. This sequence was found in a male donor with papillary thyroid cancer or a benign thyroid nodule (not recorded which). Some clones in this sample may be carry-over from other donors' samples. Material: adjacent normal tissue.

The CDR3 DNA is TGCAGTGCTAGAGGGGGTAGCGGGGCCTCCTACGAGCAGTACTTC. It translates to CSARGGSGASYEQYF. J is TRBJ2-7 and V is TRBV20-1; TRBD2 matches at 8 bases. CDR1 and CDR2 from the germline V gene are DFQATT and SNEGSKA (reference sequence). The CDR3 is 15 amino acids. V was clipped by 1 base and J by 0 bases; unmatched bases: 5.